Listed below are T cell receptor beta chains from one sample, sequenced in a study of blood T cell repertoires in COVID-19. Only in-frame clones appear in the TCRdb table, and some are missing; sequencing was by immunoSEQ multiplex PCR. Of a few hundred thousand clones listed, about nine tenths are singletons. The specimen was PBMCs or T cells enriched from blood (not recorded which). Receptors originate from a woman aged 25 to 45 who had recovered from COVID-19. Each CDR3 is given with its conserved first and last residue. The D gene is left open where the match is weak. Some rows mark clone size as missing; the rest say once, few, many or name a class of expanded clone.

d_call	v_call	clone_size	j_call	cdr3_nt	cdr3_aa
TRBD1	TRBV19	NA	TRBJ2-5	TGTGCCAGTAGTAAACCGGGACAGCCCCTCCAAGAGACCCAGTACTTC	CASSKPGQPLQETQYF
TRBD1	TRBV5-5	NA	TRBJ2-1	TGTGCCAGCAGCTTGGACAGGGGGCTTCTGTTTCGAGGTAATGAGCAGTTCTTC	CASSLDRGLLFRGNEQFF
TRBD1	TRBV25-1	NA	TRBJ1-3	TGTGCCAGCAGTCCCTTCCTCCCGGGACAGGGAAACACCATATATTTT	CASSPFLPGQGNTIYF
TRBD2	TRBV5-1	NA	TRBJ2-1	TGCGCCAGCAGCTTGGCGGGGGGTGGAATAGCGGGATACAATGAGCAGTTCTTC	CASSLAGGGIAGYNEQFF
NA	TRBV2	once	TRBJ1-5	TGTGCCAGCGCGCCACCAGGGAAGCCCCAGCATTTT	CASAPPGKPQHF
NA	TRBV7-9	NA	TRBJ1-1	TGTGCCAGCAGCTTAGAGGGAGGAGCTGAAGCTTTCTTT	CASSLEGGAEAFF
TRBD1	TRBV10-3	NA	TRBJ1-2	TGTGCCACGAGGACTGCGGGACAGGCCGATCATCACACCTTC	CATRTAGQADHHTF
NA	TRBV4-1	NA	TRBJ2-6	TGCGCCAGCAGCCAAGTACTCCTATCGATCTCTGGGGCCAACGTCCTGACTTTC	CASSQVLLSISGANVLTF
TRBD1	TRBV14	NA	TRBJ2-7	TGTGCCAGCAGCCAAGATCCTCTAAGGGACAGCTACTACGAGCAGTACTTC	CASSQDPLRDSYYEQYF
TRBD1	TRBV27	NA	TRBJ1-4	TGTGCCAGCAGTCGAACTCCGGGACAGGGATTGTGGGCTAATGAAAAACTGTTTTTT	CASSRTPGQGLWANEKLFF
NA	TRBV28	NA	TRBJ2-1	TGTGCCAGCAGCTTAACAAAAAGCTCCTACAATGAGCAGTTCTTC	CASSLTKSSYNEQFF
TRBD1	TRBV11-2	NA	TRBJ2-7	TGTGCCAGCAGCTTTACCGGGACAGTCTACTACGAGCAGTACTTC	CASSFTGTVYYEQYF
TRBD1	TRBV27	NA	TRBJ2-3	TGTGCCAGCGCCTCCGGGACAGGGCATTCGGATGATACGCAGTATTTT	CASASGTGHSDDTQYF
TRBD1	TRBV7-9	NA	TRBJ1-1	TGTGCCAGCAGCGAAAGATGGCAGGGGGCGCGACGAAGGACTGAAGCTTTCTTT	CASSERWQGARRRTEAFF
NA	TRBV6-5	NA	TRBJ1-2	TGTGCCAGCAGGGAGACGGGAGCCTCTAACTATGGCTACACCTTC	CASRETGASNYGYTF
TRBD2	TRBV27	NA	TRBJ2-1	TGTGCCAGCAGTTCCTTTAGCGGGAGAGGCAATGAGCAGTTCTTC	CASSSFSGRGNEQFF
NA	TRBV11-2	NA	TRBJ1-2	TGTGCCAGCAGCTTAGGTCCGTCAGCGAGTGGCTACACCTTC	CASSLGPSASGYTF
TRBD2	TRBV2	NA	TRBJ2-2	TGTGCCAGCAGGGGAGGACTAGCCCGGACCGGGGAGCTGTTTTTT	CASRGGLARTGELFF
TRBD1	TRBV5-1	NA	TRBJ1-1	TGCGCCAGCAGCTTGACAGGGGTTTGGACTGAAGCTTTCTTT	CASSLTGVWTEAFF
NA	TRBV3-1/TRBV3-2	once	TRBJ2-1	TGTGCCAGCAGCCCGTCCACGAAACCAAGCGGATACAATGAGCAGTTCTTC	CASSPSTKPSGYNEQFF
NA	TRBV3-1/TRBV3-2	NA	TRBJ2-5	TGTGCCAGCAGCCCCTTAGGGAGGTCTCAAGAGACCCAGTACTTC	CASSPLGRSQETQYF
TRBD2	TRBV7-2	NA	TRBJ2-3	TGTGCCAGCAGCAGCGGACTAGCGGGAGTGTTAGATACGCAGTATTTT	CASSSGLAGVLDTQYF
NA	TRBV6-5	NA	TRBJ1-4	TGTGCCAGCAGCCTCGGGCAGGGTTTTTCTGAAAAACTGTTTTTT	CASSLGQGFSEKLFF
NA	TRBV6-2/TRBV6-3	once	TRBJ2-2	TGTGCCAGCAGTTACCGGCAGGGGAACACCGGGGAGCTGTTTTTT	CASSYRQGNTGELFF
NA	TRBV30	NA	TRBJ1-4	TGTGCCTGGAGTGTTCCGGGACAAGGGGGTGAAAAACTGTTTTTT	CAWSVPGQGGEKLFF
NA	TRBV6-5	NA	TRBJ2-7	TGTGCCAGCTTCACTTACCCCGGGTACACCAACGAGCAGTACTTC	CASFTYPGYTNEQYF
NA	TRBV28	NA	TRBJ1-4	TGTGCCAGCAGCCTCGCGGGGGGAGAAAATGAAAAACTGTTTTTT	CASSLAGGENEKLFF
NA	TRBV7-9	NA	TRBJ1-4	TGTGCCAGCAGCTACCTGGCAGGTGGAGAAAAACTGTTTTTT	CASSYLAGGEKLFF
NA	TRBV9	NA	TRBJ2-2	TGTGCCAGCAGCGTAAGGGGGAGGGGATCCGGGGAGCTGTTTTTT	CASSVRGRGSGELFF
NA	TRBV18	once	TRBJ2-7	TGTGCCAGCTCACCACCGCGGGGACAGATTTACGAGCAGTACTTC	CASSPPRGQIYEQYF
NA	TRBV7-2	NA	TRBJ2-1	TGTGCCAGCACCCTCCTCTCGGGAAGGAATGAGCAGTTCTTC	CASTLLSGRNEQFF
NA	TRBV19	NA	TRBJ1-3	TGTGCCAGTAGTACGACAGTTGGAAACACCATATATTTT	CASSTTVGNTIYF
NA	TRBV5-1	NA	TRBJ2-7	TGCGCCAGCAGCCTCAGGGCCCCGCTTGCCTACGAGCAGTACTTC	CASSLRAPLAYEQYF
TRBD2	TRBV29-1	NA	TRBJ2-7	TGCAGCGTTGACGCGGGAGGGCCCCGCGAGCAGTACTTC	CSVDAGGPREQYF
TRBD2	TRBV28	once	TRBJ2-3	TGTGCCAGCACCACGGGAGGGCCCGTGAGAGATACGCAGTATTTT	CASTTGGPVRDTQYF
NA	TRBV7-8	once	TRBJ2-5	TGTGCCAGCAGCTTTGGTGAGGAGACCCAGTACTTC	CASSFGEETQYF
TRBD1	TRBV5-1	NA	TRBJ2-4	TGCGCCAGCAGCTCCCCCTTGGTAGGGGGCTTAAACATTCAGTACTTC	CASSSPLVGGLNIQYF
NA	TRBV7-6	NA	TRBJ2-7	TGTGCCAGCAGCGCCCAGGGTTACGAGCAGTACTTC	CASSAQGYEQYF
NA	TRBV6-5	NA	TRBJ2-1	TGTGCCAGCACCAACGGCCGGGGGACCTACAATGAGCAGTTCTTC	CASTNGRGTYNEQFF
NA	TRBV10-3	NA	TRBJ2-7	TGTGCCATCACGGGCTCGGGAGACGAGCAGTACTTC	CAITGSGDEQYF
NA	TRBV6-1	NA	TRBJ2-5	TGTGCCAGCAGTGAACCCAGGGGCCCCGAAGAGACCCAGTACTTC	CASSEPRGPEETQYF
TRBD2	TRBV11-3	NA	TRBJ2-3	TGTGCCAGCAGCCGGGGGACTAGCGAGGGCACAGATACGCAGTATTTT	CASSRGTSEGTDTQYF
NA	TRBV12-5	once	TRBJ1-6	TGTGCTAGTGGCATGGGGCAGCCAGATTCACCCCTCCACTTT	CASGMGQPDSPLHF
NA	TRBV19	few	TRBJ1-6	TGTGCCAGCCGGAGGACGGAATATAATTCACCCCTCCACTTT	CASRRTEYNSPLHF
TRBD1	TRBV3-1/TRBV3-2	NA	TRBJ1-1	TGTGCCAGCAGCCAAGAACAGGGGGGCACTGAAGCTTTCTTT	CASSQEQGGTEAFF
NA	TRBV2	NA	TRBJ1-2	TGTGCCAGCACTCGGAGCTATGGCTACACCTTC	CASTRSYGYTF
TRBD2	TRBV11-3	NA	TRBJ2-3	TGTGCCAGCAGCTCCCGACTAGCGGGCAACACAGATACGCAGTATTTT	CASSSRLAGNTDTQYF
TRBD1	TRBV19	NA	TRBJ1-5	TGTGCCAGTAGGGCAGGGGGTTACAATCAGCCCCAGCATTTT	CASRAGGYNQPQHF
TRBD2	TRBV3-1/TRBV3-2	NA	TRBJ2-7	TGTGCCAGCAGCCAAGATCGGGGGCCGGGACTAGCGTTCGACGAGCAGTACTTC	CASSQDRGPGLAFDEQYF
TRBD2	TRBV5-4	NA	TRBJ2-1	TGTGCCAGCAGCACTCTAGCGGGAGGGAACGAAAAATCCTACAATGAGCAGTTCTTC	CASSTLAGGNEKSYNEQFF
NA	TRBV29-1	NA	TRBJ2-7	TGCAGCGTCTCCCTATTGACAGATACCTACGAGCAGTACTTC	CSVSLLTDTYEQYF
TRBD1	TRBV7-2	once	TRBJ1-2	TGTGCCAGCAGCGCTGGACAGGACTATGGCTACACCTTC	CASSAGQDYGYTF
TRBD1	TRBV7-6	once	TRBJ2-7	TGTGCCAGCAGCTTAGCTCAGGGGGTTACCTACGAGCAGTACTTC	CASSLAQGVTYEQYF
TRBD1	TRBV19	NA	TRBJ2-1	TGTGCCAGTAGTGACGGACAGGGGGGCTACAATGAGCAGTTCTTC	CASSDGQGGYNEQFF
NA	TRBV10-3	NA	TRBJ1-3	TGTGCCATCAGTGAAAGGTCGGGCTCTGGAAACACCATATATTTT	CAISERSGSGNTIYF
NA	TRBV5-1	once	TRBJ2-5	TGCGCCAGCAGCCTGTTAGCGCAGCAAGAGACCCAGTACTTC	CASSLLAQQETQYF
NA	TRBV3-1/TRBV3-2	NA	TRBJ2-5	TGTGCCAGCAGCCAAGAGGGGGCTAGGGAGACCCAGTACTTC	CASSQEGARETQYF